This entry lists 10 T cell receptor beta chains sequenced from one sample in a study of cytomegalovirus exposure and HLA in healthy donors. PCR involved 60 Vbeta and 13 Jbeta primers. TCRdb's table, derived via immunoSEQ multiplex PCR, lists solely in-frame clones and lacks some. The repertoire holds over 100,000 clones, with about four fifths as singletons. Specimen: PBMCs. All receptors derive from a woman aged 30 to 39 in good health and CMV-seronegative.

The chain employs TRBV5-6 and TRBJ2-7; tentative D call: TRBD2 (7 bases). Germline V gene sequence: CDR1 SGHDT, CDR2 YYEEEE. The CDR3 totals 14 residues. The germline V and J ends were trimmed by 2 bases and 4 bases, with 13 bases remaining between them. The CDR3 here is CASSLEGGGYEQYF. The CDR3 bases are TGTGCCAGCAGCTTAGAGGGAGGGGGTTACGAGCAGTACTTC.

This clone was picked up a small number of times. The J gene is TRBJ2-3, the V gene TRBV5-1; D is perhaps TRBD2 (5 bases). This CDR3 region has 14 residues. Trimming removed 3 bases at V and 2 bases at J, with 10 bases between. Germline assignment: CDR1 SGHRS and CDR2 YFSETQ. The CDR3: CASSSAVDTDTQYF. For the CDR3, the DNA is TGCGCCAGCAGCTCAGCGGTGGACACAGATACGCAGTATTTT.

This clone has only one observation. The chain employs TRBV4-1 and TRBJ2-2; D gene unclear. Germline V gene lookup returns CDR1 MGHRA and CDR2 YSYEKL. V lost 0 bases to trimming and J lost 4 bases, with 6 bases between them. The CDR3 is 14 residues long. The DNA for the CDR3 is TGCGCCAGCAGCCAAGATCGGGTCACCGGGGAGCTGTTTTTT. Translated, it gives CASSQDRVTGELFF.

The chain uses TRBV10-3 and TRBJ1-6; maybe TRBD1 (5 bases). CDR3 length equals 15 residues. Trimming cost V 8 bases and J 3 bases, with 14 bases left between them. CDR1 and CDR2 from the germline V gene are ENHRY and SYGVKD. Written as DNA, the CDR3 is TGTGCCATCTTTAGACAGCCTGGCTATAATTCACCCCTCCACTTT. Its protein product is CAIFRQPGYNSPLHF.

This clone was counted only a few times. The chain joins TRBV4-1 to TRBJ2-2; 8 nucleotides line up with TRBD1. V trimming: 1 base; J trimming: 6 bases; junction bases outside the gene matches: 4. This CDR3 contains 15 residues. Germline V CDR1 and CDR2: MGHRA, YSYEKL. CDR3 in amino acids: CASSQATDRAGELFF. The CDR3 bases are TGCGCCAGCAGCCAAGCGACGGACAGGGCCGGGGAGCTGTTTTTT.

V gene TRBV5-6 combines with J gene TRBJ1-5, with a possible D match to TRBD1 (5 bases). The germline gives CDR1 SGHDT, CDR2 YYEEEE. The CDR3 sequence is 15 residues long. V was cut by 4 bases and J by 4 bases, with 15 bases left in between. CDR3 residues: CASSLLGGENQPQHF. DNA of the CDR3: TGTGCCAGCAGCCTACTGGGGGGGGAAAATCAGCCCCAGCATTTT. Combining the CDR3 with reference TRBV5-6 and TRBJ1-5 gives the whole variable domain DAGVTQSPTHLIKTRGQQVTLRCSPKSGHDTVSWYQQALGQGPQFIFQYYEEEERQRGNFPDRFSGHQFPNYSSELNVNALLLGDSALYLCASSLLGGENQPQHFGDGTRLSIL.

The chain couples TRBV30 to TRBJ2-3; no firm D call. In germline, CDR1 is GTSNPN, CDR2 SVGIG (reference sequence). The V gene lost 4 bases and the J gene lost 1 base, with 12 bases spanning the gap. The CDR3 is made up of 14 amino acids. CDR3 loop: CAWIPRTRTDTQYF. The CDR3 bases are TGTGCCTGGATACCTAGAACCCGCACAGATACGCAGTATTTT.

This clone was observed a handful of times. This chain uses TRBV6-4 with TRBJ1-5; possibly TRBD1 for D (6 bases). V was pared by 5 bases and J by 5 bases, with 16 bases between. Germline V gene lookup returns CDR1 MRHNA and CDR2 SNTAGT. The CDR3 spans 15 residues. Written as DNA, the CDR3 is TGTGCCAGCAGTTCTACGGGGGGGGCCGATCAGCCCCAGCATTTT. It is translated as CASSSTGGADQPQHF.

The rearrangement uses TRBV4-1 and TRBJ1-4, with D possibly matching TRBD1 (5 bases). There are 15 residues in the CDR3. Germline CDR1 MGHRA, CDR2 YSYEKL. V lost 1 base, J lost 7 bases, and 13 bases lay in between. The CDR3 nucleotides read TGCGCCAGCAGCCAAGTATTGGCAGGGCCTGAAAAACTGTTTTTT. It encodes CASSQVLAGPEKLFF.

The chain uses TRBV5-1 and TRBJ2-2, with D hard to call. The V gene lost 0 bases and the J gene lost 2 bases, with 8 bases spanning the gap. Germline values: CDR1 SGHRS, CDR2 YFSETQ. The CDR3 totals 15 residues. CDR3 in amino acids: CASSLGQINTGELFF. CDR3 DNA sequence: TGCGCCAGCAGCTTGGGACAAATTAACACCGGGGAGCTGTTTTTT.